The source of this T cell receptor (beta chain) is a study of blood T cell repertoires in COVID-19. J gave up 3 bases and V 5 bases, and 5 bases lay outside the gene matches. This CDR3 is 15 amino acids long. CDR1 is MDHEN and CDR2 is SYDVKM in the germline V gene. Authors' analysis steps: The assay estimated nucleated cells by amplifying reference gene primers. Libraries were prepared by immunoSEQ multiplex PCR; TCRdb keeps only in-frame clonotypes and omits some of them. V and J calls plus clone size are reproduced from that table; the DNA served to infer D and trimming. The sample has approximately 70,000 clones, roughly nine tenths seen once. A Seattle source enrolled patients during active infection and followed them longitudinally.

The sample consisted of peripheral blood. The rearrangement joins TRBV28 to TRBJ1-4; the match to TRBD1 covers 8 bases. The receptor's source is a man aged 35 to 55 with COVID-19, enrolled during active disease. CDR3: CASSLDRGANEKLFF. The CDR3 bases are TGTGCCAGCAGTCTCGACAGGGGAGCTAATGAAAAACTGTTTTTT.